This TCR beta chain was obtained from a study of vaccination and CD4 T cells after COVID-19. Study in general: Post-vaccination samples were procured at a median of 72 days following dose two (range 14 to 241).

Stated treatment: 10-day PBMC culture with coronavirus spike peptide pools or control peptides (ViraFEST assay). This CDR3 region has 13 residues. The V gene's germline CDR1 is SGHTA and CDR2 FQGNSA. Trimming removed 2 bases from V and 5 bases from J, with 7 bases in between. The Oncomine TCR Beta short-read assay generated sequence data from the DNA of cultured CD4+ T cells. In TCRdb, the PCR reads were re-called with MiXCR into one record per CDR3 protein. Altogether 7,600 or so distinct CDR3 sequences are present, approximately 22% being singletons, with the ten largest covering around a fifth. This clonotype is termed medium-sized. What it binds is unknown.

The TCR was taken from a human donor who had recovered from COVID-19. Sequences were derived from CD4+ T cells from blood, cultured in vitro, sampled after SARS-CoV-2 vaccination. The rearrangement joins TRBV7-2 to TRBJ1-5, with unresolved D. The CDR3 loop reads CASSLREDQPQHF. The CDR3 region has the DNA TGTGCCAGCAGCTTAAGAGAAGATCAGCCCCAGCATTTT.